This TCR beta chain is drawn from a study of Graves' ophthalmopathy and Graves' hyperthyroidism. Study at large: Peripheral blood was collected at initial diagnosis, before any treatment. Study-level results: Separation of ophthalmopathy from stable hyperthyroidism was achieved by a 13-signature model, at 85% to 90% sensitivity and approximately 84% specificity.

Serum thyroxine and TRAb, along with clinical symptoms, thyroid ultrasound and orbital computed tomography, were what diagnosis relied on. Out of about 9.3 ml of fresh peripheral blood, PBMCs were obtained. For repertoire sequencing, the TCR beta CDR3 regions were amplified from RNA transcripts. HTBI primers were used in a first-round RT-PCR, which preceded a second-round multiplex PCR. TCRdb reprocessed the multiplex PCR reads with MiXCR, giving one entry per CDR3 protein. The sample records some 520,000 distinct CDR3 sequences, approximately 15% being singletons. In the case of this clonotype: The target antigen is unknown.

Germline-derived CDR1 and CDR2 are ENHRY and SYGVKD. With 10 bases removed from V and 3 bases from J, the gap between germline ends came to 12 bases. The CDR3 runs 12 residues. J is TRBJ1-2 and V is TRBV10-3; D gene ambiguous. The sequence was collected from a woman aged 25 to 45 with Graves' ophthalmopathy. Specimen: blood. CDR3 sequence reads: CANIRLYYGYTF. The CDR3 DNA reads as TGTGCCAACATCAGGCTTTACTATGGCTACACCTTC.